These T cell receptor beta chains were read from a single sample in a study of breast tumors, draining lymph nodes, adjacent tissues. TCRdb re-analysed the multiplex PCR reads in MiXCR, keeping a single row per CDR3 protein. Here the sample spans 30,000 to 40,000 distinct CDR3 sequences, approximately 63% being singletons. Source material: breast tumor tissue. The source of these receptors is a female donor with breast cancer. Some clones in this sample may be carry-over from other donors' samples. Both conserved end residues are part of each CDR3. D genes are given only for firm matches. Expanded clones get a size class; other rows say once, few or many, or leave the size out.

d_gene,abundance,v_gene,j_gene,CDR3nt,CDR3aa
-,medium-sized,TRBV20-1,TRBJ2-1,TGCAGTGCTAGGATAGAGAACAATGAGCAGTTCTTC,CSARIENNEQFF
-,medium-sized,TRBV4-2,TRBJ1-3,TGTGCCAGCAGCCAGACTAGGACTGGGACTGGAAACACCATATATTTT,CASSQTRTGTGNTIYF
-,-,TRBV14,TRBJ2-7,TGTGCCAGCAGCCAAGAACTGGGAGGAGAGCAGTACTTC,CASSQELGGEQYF
TRBD1,-,TRBV2,TRBJ1-6,TGTGCCAGCATCATGACAGGGTGGTCCTATAATTCACCCCTCCACTTT,CASIMTGWSYNSPLHF
-,-,TRBV7-9,TRBJ2-5,TGTGCCTGCGGCTCAGATAGGAGCCCCAAAGAGACCCAGTACTTC,CACGSDRSPKETQYF
TRBD1,-,TRBV2,TRBJ1-6,TGTGCCAGCACGGGACAGGGCAATTCACCCCTCCACTTT,CASTGQGNSPLHF
-,-,TRBV4-3,TRBJ1-6,TGCGCCAGCAGCCAAATGTCGGGGGGCAGGTCACCCCTCCACTTT,CASSQMSGGRSPLHF
-,-,TRBV28,TRBJ2-7,TGTGCCAGCAGTAGGGACTTTAGCTCCTACGAGCAGTACTTC,CASSRDFSSYEQYF
-,-,TRBV19,TRBJ1-2,TGTGCTAGCCTCGGCAGGGCGAACTATGGCTACACCTTC,CASLGRANYGYTF
TRBD2,-,TRBV10-2,TRBJ2-7,TGCGCCAGCAGTGAGCTTGGGACTAGCGGGAGGGCTGCATACTACGAGCAGTACTTC,CASSELGTSGRAAYYEQYF
-,-,TRBV2,TRBJ1-2,TGTGCCAGCTGCGGTTGGATATGCGATGGCTACACCTTC,CASCGWICDGYTF
TRBD2,-,TRBV5-1,TRBJ2-7,TGCGCCAGCAGCCTGGTGGGCGGGAGTGGGCCCTACGAGCAGTACTTC,CASSLVGGSGPYEQYF
-,-,TRBV20-1,TRBJ2-7,TGCAGTGCTAGCCTTCTGGGGGGCCTAGGGAACGAGCAGTACTTC,CSASLLGGLGNEQYF
-,many,TRBV18,TRBJ2-1,TGTGCCAGCTCCGGGGCAGAGTGGAATGAGCAGTTCTTC,CASSGAEWNEQFF
-,-,TRBV29-1,TRBJ2-1,TGCAGCGCTGGGGGACTTGCTAAGAATGAGCAGTTCTTC,CSAGGLAKNEQFF
TRBD1,many,TRBV7-9,TRBJ2-1,TGTGCCAGCAGCGCCGGGACAGGGGGTAGGAATGAGCAGTTCTTC,CASSAGTGGRNEQFF
TRBD1,-,TRBV25-1,TRBJ2-3,TGTGCCAGCAGTAAGGCAGGGGGCTGGGCGGATACGCAGTATTTT,CASSKAGGWADTQYF
-,many,TRBV27,TRBJ1-2,TGTGCCAGCGCCGGACGGAACCCAGTCTATGGCTACACCTTC,CASAGRNPVYGYTF
-,many,TRBV29-1,TRBJ2-3,TGCAGCGTCGGGACGTTCTCGTCGGGGCCAGATACGCAGTATTTT,CSVGTFSSGPDTQYF
-,-,TRBV6-6,TRBJ1-2,TGTGCCAGCAGTGTAGGGGTTGATGGCTACACCTTC,CASSVGVDGYTF
-,medium-sized,TRBV7-8,TRBJ2-7,TGTGCCAGCAGCTCGGGACAGCGGGGCCTGTCCTACGAGCAGTACTTC,CASSSGQRGLSYEQYF
TRBD1,-,TRBV6-6,TRBJ1-6,TGTGCCACCCGACAGGGGGCCTATAATTCACCCCTCCACTTT,CATRQGAYNSPLHF
-,-,TRBV7-9,TRBJ2-7,TGTGCCAGCAGCCCGCCAGGTTCGCCCTACGAGCAGTACTTC,CASSPPGSPYEQYF
TRBD1,-,TRBV4-1,TRBJ1-6,TGCGCCAGCAGCCATGCTTCGGGACAGCCAAATTCACCCCTCCACTTT,CASSHASGQPNSPLHF
TRBD2,-,TRBV7-2,TRBJ2-7,TGTGCCAGCAGCACCCGACTAGCGGGGGGGCGGGTCGAGCAGTACTTC,CASSTRLAGGRVEQYF
-,-,TRBV2,TRBJ2-7,TGTGCCAGCAGTTACACCGATTTTCCCCCCTTC,CASSYTDFPPF
-,-,TRBV12-3/TRBV12-4,TRBJ1-5,TGTGCCAGCAGTTTTTCGAATTACGGGGGGATCAGTCAGCCCCAGCATTTT,CASSFSNYGGISQPQHF
TRBD1,-,TRBV29-1,TRBJ2-5,TGCAGCGTCCCTCCGTGGACAGGGGTAGAGACCCAGTACTTC,CSVPPWTGVETQYF
TRBD1,-,TRBV7-2,TRBJ2-3,TGTGCCAGCAGACGGACAGGGGTTGATACGCAGTATTTT,CASRRTGVDTQYF
-,-,TRBV5-6,TRBJ2-7,TGTGCCAGCGGCCGGGGCTCCTACGAGCAGTACTTC,CASGRGSYEQYF
-,once,TRBV9,TRBJ1-2,TGTGCCAGCAAGGGAAATAACTATGGCTACACCTTC,CASKGNNYGYTF
-,-,TRBV19,TRBJ2-7,TGTGCCGGTAGTCCTCGGGACCAGCTCCTGCGCGAGCAGTACTTC,CAGSPRDQLLREQYF
TRBD1,-,TRBV12-3/TRBV12-4,TRBJ1-2,TGTGCCAGCAGCTTTGGGACAGCGCTTTATGGCTACACCTTC,CASSFGTALYGYTF
TRBD1,-,TRBV15,TRBJ1-2,TGTGCCACCAGCAGAGGACAGGGCCTAATGGGCTACACCTTC,CATSRGQGLMGYTF
TRBD2,-,TRBV10-2,TRBJ2-3,TGCGCCAGCAGGGACCGAGCGGGAGGGAAAACAGATACGCAGTATTTT,CASRDRAGGKTDTQYF
TRBD1,-,TRBV7-9,TRBJ1-5,TGTGCCAGCAGCTTAGGACAGGGTCATCAGCCCCAGCATTTT,CASSLGQGHQPQHF
TRBD2,-,TRBV4-2,TRBJ2-7,TGTGCCAGCAGCCAAGCACGGGGACTAGCGTCCTACGAGCAGTACTTC,CASSQARGLASYEQYF
TRBD1,-,TRBV20-1,TRBJ2-3,TGCAGTGCTAGAGTCGGGACAGGGACAGATACGCAGTATTTT,CSARVGTGTDTQYF
-,few,TRBV7-9,TRBJ2-6,TGTGCCAGCAGCTTAGCCGGGTTGGTATGGGGCTCTGGGCCCAACGTCCTGACTTTC,CASSLAGLVWGSGPNVLTF
-,-,TRBV7-3,TRBJ2-5,TGTGCCAGCAGCTTAGGTATTGGGCTCCAACAAGAGACCCAGTACTTC,CASSLGIGLQQETQYF
-,-,TRBV2,TRBJ1-5,TGTGCCAGCACGAAAGGCCAAAATAGCAATCAGCCCCAGCATTTT,CASTKGQNSNQPQHF
-,-,TRBV20-1,TRBJ1-6,TGCAGCTCCGTTGGGAATGAATCACCCCTCCACTTT,CSSVGNESPLHF
-,-,TRBV18,TRBJ2-1,TGTGCCAGCTCACACGGACAGAAGAACAATGAGCAGTTCTTC,CASSHGQKNNEQFF
TRBD2,-,TRBV9,TRBJ2-3,TGTGCCAGCAGCGCCCGGAATAGCGGGGGGACAGATACGCAGTATTTT,CASSARNSGGTDTQYF
TRBD1,-,TRBV2,TRBJ1-3,TGTGCCAGCAGGAAAGGACAGGCTTCTTCTGGAAACACCATATATTTT,CASRKGQASSGNTIYF
-,-,TRBV18,TRBJ2-3,TGTGCCAGCTCTCCAGCAGGGGTGCTGGGAGATACGCAGTATTTT,CASSPAGVLGDTQYF